This is a list of T cell receptor beta chains from one sample in a study of cytomegalovirus exposure and HLA in healthy donors. Generated by immunoSEQ multiplex PCR, the TCRdb table keeps only in-frame clones and is missing some. In the table there are approximately 150,000 clones, about 80% of which are singletons. The sequenced sample consisted of PBMCs. All receptors derive from a woman aged 40 to 55 in good health and CMV-seronegative. The CDR3 runs from the conserved cysteine through the conserved F or W. The order of the fields is J gene, V gene, D gene, clone size, CDR3 DNA, CDR3 protein. The D gene is left open where the match is weak. Expanded clones get a size class; other rows say once, few or many, or leave the size out.

TRBJ1-5 TRBV18 TRBD1 - TGTGCCAGCTCACCCGAGACCGACAGGGTAGGACAGCCCCAGCATTTT CASSPETDRVGQPQHF
TRBJ2-5 TRBV5-1 - - TGCGCCAGCAGCTCCTCACAGGGTCTGGGGACCCAGTACTTC CASSSSQGLGTQYF
TRBJ2-5 TRBV7-2 - - TGTGCCAGCAGCTTAAGTATGTCGGGAACTGGGTTCGCCCAGTACTTC CASSLSMSGTGFAQYF
TRBJ1-2 TRBV7-9 - few TGTGCCAGCAGCACTGGACAGACTAACTATGGCTACACCTTC CASSTGQTNYGYTF
TRBJ2-7 TRBV28 TRBD1 - TGTGCCAGCAGTAGCTACGCAGGGGGCGAGCAGTACTTC CASSSYAGGEQYF
TRBJ1-1 TRBV11-1 - - TGTGCCAGCCGTACAGGGCTGAGCGGCACTGAAGCTTTCTTT CASRTGLSGTEAFF
TRBJ2-7 TRBV2 TRBD2 - TGTGCCGTACACGGACCCGGGACTAGCGGCACCTACGAGCAGTACTTC CAVHGPGTSGTYEQYF
TRBJ2-3 TRBV30 - - TGTGCCTGGAGTGTAGTAGCAGGGGTGCCAGATACGCAGTATTTT CAWSVVAGVPDTQYF
TRBJ1-2 TRBV6-6 - - TGTGCCAGCAGTCGAGGGCCATATGACTATGGCTACACCTTC CASSRGPYDYGYTF
TRBJ2-5 TRBV6-6 TRBD2 - TGTGCCAGCAGTTATCCCGGGACTAGCGGAACCCAGTACTTC CASSYPGTSGTQYF
TRBJ2-4 TRBV19 TRBD1 - TGTGCCAGTACTTACGGGACAGGGGGCAGAAACAGTCAGTACTTC CASTYGTGGRNSQYF
TRBJ2-3 TRBV9 - - TGTGCCAGCAGCCCCTTTAGCGGAGGCACAGATACGCAGTATTTT CASSPFSGGTDTQYF
TRBJ1-1 TRBV7-2 - - TGTGCCAGCAGCCCAATGATGGGGGGCACTGAAGCTTTCTTT CASSPMMGGTEAFF
TRBJ2-6 TRBV5-1 - once TGCGCCAGCAGCGTTGACAGTGGGAATCGAAATGGGGCCAACGTCCTGACTTTC CASSVDSGNRNGANVLTF
TRBJ1-6 TRBV9 - - TGTGCCAGCAGCGTAACTCCAAGTAATTCACCCCTCCACTTT CASSVTPSNSPLHF
TRBJ1-2 TRBV28 - - TGTGCCAGCAGTTTATTAGGGAGATATGGCTACACCTTC CASSLLGRYGYTF
TRBJ2-6 TRBV2 - - TGTGCCAGCATCCCCCCTGTGGCGGCCACTGGGGCCAACGTCCTGACTTTC CASIPPVAATGANVLTF